This entry describes one T cell receptor beta chain. An end of the junction does not agree with germline; a read error may underlie this. These data originate in a study of blood T cell repertoires in COVID-19. Study-level information: In each case, the material was cDNA or gDNA derived from T cells, B-cell-depleted T cells, or PBMCs.

In the authors' workflow: Amplification of reference gene primers was used by the study to estimate nucleated cell counts. Some clones are missing from TCRdb's copy, which holds only in-frame ones; the method was immunoSEQ multiplex PCR. Clone size and the V and J calls come from that table; the DNA yielded D and trimming. The repertoire holds tens of thousands of clones, about four fifths seen once, with 20% to 25% in the top ten. The CDR3 covers 18 residues. Per the germline V gene, CDR1 is LGHDT and CDR2 is YNNKEL (reference sequence). The chain couples TRBV3-1 (or the pseudogene TRBV3-2) to TRBJ2-1, with 8 bases lining up with TRBD2. The receptor was derived from a woman in her 70s with acute or convalescent COVID-19. Sequenced: peripheral blood. In DNA form, the CDR3 reads TGTGTCAGCAGCCAAGATGGTGAACGGGAGGGCCCCTACAATGAGCAGTTCTTC. Encoded protein: CVSSQDGEREGPYNEQFF.